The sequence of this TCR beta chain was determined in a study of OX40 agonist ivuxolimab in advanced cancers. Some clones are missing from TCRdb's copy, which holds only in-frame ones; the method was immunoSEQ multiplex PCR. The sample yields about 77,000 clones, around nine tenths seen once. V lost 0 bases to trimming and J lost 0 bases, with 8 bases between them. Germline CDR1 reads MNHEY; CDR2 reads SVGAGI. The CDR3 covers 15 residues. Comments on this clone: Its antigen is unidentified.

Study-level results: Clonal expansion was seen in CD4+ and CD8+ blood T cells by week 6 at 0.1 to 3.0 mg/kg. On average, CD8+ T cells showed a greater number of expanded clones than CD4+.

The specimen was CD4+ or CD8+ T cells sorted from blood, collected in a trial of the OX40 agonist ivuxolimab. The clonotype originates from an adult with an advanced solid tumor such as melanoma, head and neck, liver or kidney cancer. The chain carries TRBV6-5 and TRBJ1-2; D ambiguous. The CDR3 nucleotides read TGTGCCAGCAGTTACTCAGAATTAGCTAACTATGGCTACACCTTC. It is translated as CASSYSELANYGYTF.